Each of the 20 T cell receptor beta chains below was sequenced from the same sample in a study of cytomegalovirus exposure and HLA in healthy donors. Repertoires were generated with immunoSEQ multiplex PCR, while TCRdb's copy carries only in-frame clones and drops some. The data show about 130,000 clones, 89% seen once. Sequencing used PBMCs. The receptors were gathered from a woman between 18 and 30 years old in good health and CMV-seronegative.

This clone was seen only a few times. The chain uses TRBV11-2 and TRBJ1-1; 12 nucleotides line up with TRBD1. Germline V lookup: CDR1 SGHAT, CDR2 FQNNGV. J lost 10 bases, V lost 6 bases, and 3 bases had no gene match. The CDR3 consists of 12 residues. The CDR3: CASRGQGAGAFF. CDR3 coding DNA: TGTGCCAGCAGGGGACAGGGGGCGGGAGCTTTCTTT.

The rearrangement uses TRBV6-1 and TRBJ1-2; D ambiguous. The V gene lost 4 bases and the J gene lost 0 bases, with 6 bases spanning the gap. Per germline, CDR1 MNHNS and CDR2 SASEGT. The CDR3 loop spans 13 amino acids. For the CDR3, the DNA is TGTGCCAGCAGTGTCTACTCTAACTATGGCTACACCTTC. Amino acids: CASSVYSNYGYTF.

The CDR3 loop reads CASSLSSGDRGAGYTF. The CDR3 DNA reads TGTGCCAGCAGCTTATCATCGGGGGACAGGGGTGCTGGCTACACCTTC. The chain uses TRBV11-2 and TRBJ1-2; 10 bases are a match to TRBD1. There are 16 residues in the CDR3. CDR1 is SGHAT, CDR2 FQNNGV, per germline. V lost 2 bases, J lost 7 bases, and 10 bases stayed unmatched.

The CDR3 loop reads CASSLEGSWGEGNTEAFF. The CDR3 DNA reads TGCGCCAGCAGTCTGGAGGGTTCGTGGGGCGAAGGGAACACTGAAGCTTTCTTT. The chain employs TRBV5-1 and TRBJ1-1; the D gene is possibly TRBD1 (5 bases). Germline-derived CDR1 and CDR2 are SGHRS and YFSETQ. The CDR3 extends over 18 amino acids. With 5 bases removed from V and 1 base from J, the gap between germline ends came to 24 bases.

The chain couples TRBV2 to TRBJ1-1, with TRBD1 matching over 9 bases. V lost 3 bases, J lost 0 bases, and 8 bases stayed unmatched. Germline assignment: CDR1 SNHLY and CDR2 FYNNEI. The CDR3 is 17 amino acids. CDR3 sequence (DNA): TGTGCCAGCAGTGAGCTGACAGGGGGTCCTATGAACACTGAAGCTTTCTTT. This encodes CASSELTGGPMNTEAFF.

This CDR3 reads CASSPRGLAGDNEQFF. Here the CDR3 DNA reads TGTGCCAGCAGCCCCCGGGGACTAGCGGGGGACAATGAGCAGTTCTTC. This chain links TRBV7-8 with TRBJ2-1; 14 bases align to TRBD2. The V gene's germline CDR1 is SGHVS and CDR2 FQNEAQ. The CDR3 length is 16 residues. V lost 5 bases and J lost 5; bases outside the gene matches: 5.

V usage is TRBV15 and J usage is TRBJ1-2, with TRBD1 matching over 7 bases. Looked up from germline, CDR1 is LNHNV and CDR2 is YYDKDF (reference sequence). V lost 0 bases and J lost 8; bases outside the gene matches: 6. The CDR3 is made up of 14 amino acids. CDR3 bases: TGTGCCACCAGCAGAGATACAGGGGCCCAGGGCTACACCTTC. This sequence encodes CATSRDTGAQGYTF.

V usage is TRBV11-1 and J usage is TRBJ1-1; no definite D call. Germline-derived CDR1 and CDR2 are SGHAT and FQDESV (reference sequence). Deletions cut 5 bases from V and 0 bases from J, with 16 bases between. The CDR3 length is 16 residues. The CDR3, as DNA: TGTGCCAGCAGCCAGCCGTCGTACAGTGTGAACACTGAAGCTTTCTTT. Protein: CASSQPSYSVNTEAFF.

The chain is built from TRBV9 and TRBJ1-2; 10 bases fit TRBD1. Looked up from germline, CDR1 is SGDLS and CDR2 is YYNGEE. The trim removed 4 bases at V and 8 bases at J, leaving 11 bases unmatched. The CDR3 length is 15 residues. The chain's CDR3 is CASSPGGQGRMGYTF. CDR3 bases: TGTGCCAGCAGCCCAGGGGGACAGGGGCGAATGGGCTACACCTTC.

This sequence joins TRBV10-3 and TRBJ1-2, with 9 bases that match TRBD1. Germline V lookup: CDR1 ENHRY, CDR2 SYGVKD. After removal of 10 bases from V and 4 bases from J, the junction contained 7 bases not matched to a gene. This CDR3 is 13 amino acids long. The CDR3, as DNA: TGTGCCACCATACAGGGGGCCGGCTATGGCTACACCTTC. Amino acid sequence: CATIQGAGYGYTF.

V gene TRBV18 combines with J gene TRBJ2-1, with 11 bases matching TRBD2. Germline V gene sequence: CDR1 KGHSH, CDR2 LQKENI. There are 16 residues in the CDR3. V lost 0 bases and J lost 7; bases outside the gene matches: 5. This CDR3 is CASSPPTGLAANEQFF. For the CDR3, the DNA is TGTGCCAGCTCACCACCTACGGGACTAGCGGCTAATGAGCAGTTCTTC.

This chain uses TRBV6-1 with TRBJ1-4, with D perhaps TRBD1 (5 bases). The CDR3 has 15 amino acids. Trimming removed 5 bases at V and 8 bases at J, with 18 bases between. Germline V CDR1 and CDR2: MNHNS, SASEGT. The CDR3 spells CASSQFGVEGEKLFF. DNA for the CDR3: TGTGCCAGCAGTCAATTCGGTGTGGAGGGGGAAAAACTGTTTTTT.

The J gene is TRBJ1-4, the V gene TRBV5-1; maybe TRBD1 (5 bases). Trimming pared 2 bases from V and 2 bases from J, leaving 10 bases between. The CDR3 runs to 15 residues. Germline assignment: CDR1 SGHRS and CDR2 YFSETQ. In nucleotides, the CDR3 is TGCGCCAGCAGCTTAGGGGAATCGACTAATGAAAAACTGTTTTTT. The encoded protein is CASSLGESTNEKLFF.

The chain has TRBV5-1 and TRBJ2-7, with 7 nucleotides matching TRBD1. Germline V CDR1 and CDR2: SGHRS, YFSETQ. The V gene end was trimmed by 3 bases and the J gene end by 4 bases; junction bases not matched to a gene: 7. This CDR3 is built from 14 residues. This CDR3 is CASSSMGQPYEQYF. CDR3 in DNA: TGCGCCAGCAGCTCGATGGGACAGCCTTACGAGCAGTACTTC.

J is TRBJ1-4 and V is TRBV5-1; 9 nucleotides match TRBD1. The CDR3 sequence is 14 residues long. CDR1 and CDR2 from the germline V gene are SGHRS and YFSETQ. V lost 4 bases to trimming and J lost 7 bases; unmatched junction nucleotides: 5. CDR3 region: CASSVGQGREKLFF. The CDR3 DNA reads TGCGCCAGCAGCGTGGGACAGGGCCGTGAAAAACTGTTTTTT.

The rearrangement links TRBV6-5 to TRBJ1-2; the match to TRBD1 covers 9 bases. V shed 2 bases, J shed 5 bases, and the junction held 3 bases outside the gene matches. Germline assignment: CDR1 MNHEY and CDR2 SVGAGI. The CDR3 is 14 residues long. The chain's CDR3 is CASSYTDRGYGYTF. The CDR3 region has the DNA TGTGCCAGCAGTTACACCGACAGGGGGTATGGCTACACCTTC.

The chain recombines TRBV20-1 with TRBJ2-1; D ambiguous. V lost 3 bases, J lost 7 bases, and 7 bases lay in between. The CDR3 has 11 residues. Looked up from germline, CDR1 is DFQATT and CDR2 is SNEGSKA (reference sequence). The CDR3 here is CSASFGNEQFF. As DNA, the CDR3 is TGCAGTGCTAGTTTCGGTAATGAGCAGTTCTTC.

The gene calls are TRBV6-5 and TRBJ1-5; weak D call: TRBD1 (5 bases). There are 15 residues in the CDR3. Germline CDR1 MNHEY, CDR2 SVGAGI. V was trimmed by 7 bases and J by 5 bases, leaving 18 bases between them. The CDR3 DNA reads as TGTGCCAGCATCTACACCGGGGGACGGGATCAGCCCCAGCATTTT. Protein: CASIYTGGRDQPQHF.

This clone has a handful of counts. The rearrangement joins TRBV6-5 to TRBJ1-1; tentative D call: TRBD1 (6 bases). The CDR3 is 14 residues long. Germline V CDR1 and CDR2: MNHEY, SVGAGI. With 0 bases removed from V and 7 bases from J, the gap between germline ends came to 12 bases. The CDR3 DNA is TGTGCCAGCAGTTACTCGCCAGGGGTAATTGAAGCTTTCTTT. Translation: CASSYSPGVIEAFF.

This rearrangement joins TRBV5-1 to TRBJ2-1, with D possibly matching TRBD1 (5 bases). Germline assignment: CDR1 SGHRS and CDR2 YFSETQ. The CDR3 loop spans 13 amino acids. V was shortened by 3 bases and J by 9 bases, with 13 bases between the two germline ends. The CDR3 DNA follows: TGCGCCAGCAGCTGGGTGGGGCCCGGTGAGCAGTTCTTC. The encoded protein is CASSWVGPGEQFF.